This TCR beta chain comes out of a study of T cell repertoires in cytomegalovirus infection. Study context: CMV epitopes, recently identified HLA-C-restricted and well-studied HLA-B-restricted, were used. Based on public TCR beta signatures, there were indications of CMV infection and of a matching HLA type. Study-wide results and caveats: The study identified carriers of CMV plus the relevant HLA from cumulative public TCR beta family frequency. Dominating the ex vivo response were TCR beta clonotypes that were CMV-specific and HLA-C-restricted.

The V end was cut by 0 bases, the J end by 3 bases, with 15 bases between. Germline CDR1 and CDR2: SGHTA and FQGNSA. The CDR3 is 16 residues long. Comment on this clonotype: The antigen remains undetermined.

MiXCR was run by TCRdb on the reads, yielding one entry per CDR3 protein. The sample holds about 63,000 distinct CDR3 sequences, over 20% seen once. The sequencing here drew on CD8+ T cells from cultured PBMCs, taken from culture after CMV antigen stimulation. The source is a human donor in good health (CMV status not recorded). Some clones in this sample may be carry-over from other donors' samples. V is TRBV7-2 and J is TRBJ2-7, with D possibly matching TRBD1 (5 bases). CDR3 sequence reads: CASSLAPPGALYEQYF. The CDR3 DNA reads TGTGCCAGCAGCTTAGCTCCGCCTGGGGCCCTCTACGAGCAGTACTTC. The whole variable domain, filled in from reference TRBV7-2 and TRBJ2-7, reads GAGVSQSPSNKVTEKGKDVELRCDPISGHTALYWYRQSLGQGLEFLIYFQGNSAPDKSGLPSDRFSAERTGGSVSTLTIQRTQQEDSAVYLCASSLAPPGALYEQYFGPGTRLTVT.